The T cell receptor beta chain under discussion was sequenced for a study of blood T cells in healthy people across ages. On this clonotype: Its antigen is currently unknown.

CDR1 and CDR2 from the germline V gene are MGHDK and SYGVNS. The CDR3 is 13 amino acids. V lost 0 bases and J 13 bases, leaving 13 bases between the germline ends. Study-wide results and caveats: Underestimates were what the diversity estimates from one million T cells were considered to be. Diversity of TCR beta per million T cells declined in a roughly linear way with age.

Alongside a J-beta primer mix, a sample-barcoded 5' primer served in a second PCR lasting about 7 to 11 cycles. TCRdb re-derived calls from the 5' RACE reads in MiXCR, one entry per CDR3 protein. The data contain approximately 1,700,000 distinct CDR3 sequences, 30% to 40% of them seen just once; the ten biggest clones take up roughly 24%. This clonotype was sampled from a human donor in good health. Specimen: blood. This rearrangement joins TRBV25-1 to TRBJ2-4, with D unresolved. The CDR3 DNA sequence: TGTGCCAGCAGTGAATATCTGGTCTACGGGCAGTACTTC. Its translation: CASSEYLVYGQYF. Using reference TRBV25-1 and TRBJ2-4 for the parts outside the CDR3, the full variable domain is EADIYQTPRYLVIGTGKKITLECSQTMGHDKMYWYQQDPGMELHLIHYSYGVNSTEKGDLSSESTVSRIRTEHFPLTLESARPSHTSQYLCASSEYLVYGQYFGAGTRLSVL.